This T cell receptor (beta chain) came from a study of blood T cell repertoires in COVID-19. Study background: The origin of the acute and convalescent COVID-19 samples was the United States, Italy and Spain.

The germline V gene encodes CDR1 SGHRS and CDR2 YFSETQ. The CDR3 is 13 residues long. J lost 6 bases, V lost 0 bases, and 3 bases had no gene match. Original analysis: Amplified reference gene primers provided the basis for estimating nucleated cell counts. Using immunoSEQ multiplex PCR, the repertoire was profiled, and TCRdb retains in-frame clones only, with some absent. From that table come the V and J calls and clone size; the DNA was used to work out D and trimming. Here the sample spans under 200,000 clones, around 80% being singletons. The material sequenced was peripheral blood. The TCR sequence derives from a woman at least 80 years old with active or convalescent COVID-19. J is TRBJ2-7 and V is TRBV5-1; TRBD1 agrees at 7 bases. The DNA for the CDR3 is TGCGCCAGCAGCTTGGGACAGGGAGCCGAGCAGTACTTC. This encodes CASSLGQGAEQYF.